Listed here are 15 T cell receptor beta chains from one sample, sequenced in a study of T cells in Graves' hyperthyroidism and ophthalmopathy. Amplification of TCR beta CDR3 regions was performed using RNA transcripts as template. HTBI primers drove first-round RT-PCR of the TCR CDR3. TCRdb re-called the multiplex PCR reads through MiXCR, storing one row per CDR3 protein. The data hold some 620,000 distinct CDR3 sequences, with about a sixth observed a single time. The sample comprised blood. The receptor source for this set is a woman between 25 and 40 years old with Graves' hyperthyroidism.

At least ten counts were recorded for this clonotype. The gene calls are TRBV20-1 and TRBJ1-1; 8 bases are a match to TRBD1. Trimming at V came to 0 bases and at J to 4 bases, leaving 10 bases not matched to a gene. Looked up from germline, CDR1 is DFQATT and CDR2 is SNEGSKA (reference sequence). This CDR3 region has 16 residues. CDR3 sequence: CSARDLRTGGPTEAFF. CDR3 DNA sequence: TGCAGTGCTAGAGATTTACGAACAGGGGGTCCCACTGAAGCTTTCTTT.

This clonotype has more than one count but fewer than ten. This chain uses TRBV5-1 with TRBJ2-1; possible D gene TRBD2, 6 bases. Germline V gene data show CDR1 as SGHRS and CDR2 as YFSETQ. The CDR3 extends over 16 amino acids. V dropped 10 bases and J dropped 1 base, with 21 bases sitting between them. The DNA of the CDR3 is TGCGCCGGTGCTATGCGGGGCCAGCGGTCCTACAATGAGCAGTTCTTC. Translating gives CAGAMRGQRSYNEQFF.

This clonotype was counted at least ten times. The V call is TRBV2, the J call TRBJ1-5; 10 bases are shared with TRBD1. The germline gives CDR1 SNHLY, CDR2 FYNNEI. J lost 5 bases, V lost 6 bases, and 7 bases had no gene match. The CDR3 is 15 amino acids. The CDR3 DNA is TGTGCCAGCAGGGAGGGACAGGGGATCTATCAGCCCCAGCATTTT. Its translation is CASREGQGIYQPQHF.

This clonotype has at least ten counts. The CDR3 region is CASRKMGTGGNTEAFF. The CDR3 DNA reads as TGTGCCAGCCGTAAAATGGGGACAGGGGGTAACACTGAAGCTTTCTTT. The V gene is TRBV12-3 or TRBV12-4, the J gene TRBJ1-1, with 11 bases that match TRBD1. CDR3 length: 16 amino acids. V lost 8 bases to trimming and J lost 2 bases; unmatched junction nucleotides: 10.

This clonotype was detected many times. The rearrangement uses TRBV12-5 and TRBJ2-7; D not certain. V lost 1 base and J 7 bases, leaving 11 bases between the germline ends. Per the germline V gene, CDR1 is LGHNT and CDR2 is FRNRAP. The CDR3 is 13 residues long. The CDR3 region is CASGLAPALEQYF. The CDR3 bases are TGTGCTAGTGGTTTGGCCCCAGCCTTGGAGCAGTACTTC. The full variable domain, with the rest looked up from reference TRBV12-5 and TRBJ2-7, is DARVTQTPRHKVTEMGQEVTMRCQPILGHNTVFWYRQTMMQGLELLAYFRNRAPLDDSGMPKDRFSAEMPDATLATLKIQPSEPRDSAVYFCASGLAPALEQYFGPGTRLTVT.

The V call is TRBV4-2, the J call TRBJ2-2; maybe TRBD1 (5 bases). This CDR3 region has 19 residues. Trimming removed 0 bases from V and 1 base from J, with 18 bases in between. Germline V CDR1 and CDR2: LGHNA, YNFKEQ. CDR3 protein: CASSQDIRGHPLNTGELFF. The CDR3 coding sequence is TGTGCCAGCAGCCAAGATATAAGGGGTCATCCTTTGAACACCGGGGAGCTGTTTTTT.

This sequence joins TRBV20-1 and TRBJ2-1; D remains unclear. Trimming cost V 8 bases and J 5 bases, with 10 bases left between them. The CDR3 has 11 amino acids. Germline loops: CDR1 DFQATT, CDR2 SNEGSKA (reference sequence). CDR3 sequence reads: CSTDTDNEQFF. CDR3 bases: TGCAGTACCGATACGGACAATGAGCAGTTCTTC.

This clonotype was counted at least ten times. The J gene is TRBJ2-5, the V gene TRBV7-9, with D perhaps TRBD1 (5 bases). In germline, CDR1 is SEHNR, CDR2 FQNEAQ (reference sequence). The CDR3 consists of 13 residues. V lost 2 bases, J lost 4 bases, and 8 bases lay in between. The CDR3 DNA is TGTGCCAGCAGCTTACGGCAGGGAGAGACCCAGTACTTC. Protein: CASSLRQGETQYF. Full variable domain (rest looked up from reference TRBV7-9 and TRBJ2-5): DTGVSQNPRHKITKRGQNVTFRCDPISEHNRLYWYRQTLGQGPEFLTYFQNEAQLEKSRLLSDRFSAERPKGSFSTLEIQRTEQGDSAMYLCASSLRQGETQYFGPGTRLLVL.

This clonotype was seen repeatedly, ten times or more. The chain has TRBV3-1 and TRBJ1-4, with 10 positions matching TRBD1. Trimming took 4 bases from V and 7 from J; bases not matched to a gene: 3. The CDR3 runs to 14 residues. The germline V gene encodes CDR1 LGHDT and CDR2 YNNKEL (reference sequence). The CDR3 here is CASSRDRGLEKLFF. As DNA, the CDR3 is TGTGCCAGCAGCCGCGACAGGGGGCTTGAAAAACTGTTTTTT.

This clonotype came up many times. This chain joins TRBV5-6 and TRBJ2-7; D is perhaps TRBD1 or TRBD2 (5 bases each). With 4 bases removed from V and 2 bases from J, the gap between germline ends came to 13 bases. The CDR3 sequence is 14 residues long. Germline V CDR1 and CDR2: SGHDT, YYEEEE. CDR3 nucleotide sequence: TGTGCCAGCAGCCCGGGACCCCTGACCTACGAGCAGTACTTC. Translation: CASSPGPLTYEQYF.

Ten or more counts support this clonotype. The rearrangement uses TRBV2 and TRBJ1-2, with TRBD1 identical over 8 bases. Trimming took 6 bases from V and 4 from J; bases not matched to a gene: 7. Germline V lookup: CDR1 SNHLY, CDR2 FYNNEI. This CDR3 is 14 amino acids long. CDR3 sequence reads: CASSATGEGYGYTF. DNA for the CDR3: TGTGCCAGCAGCGCGACAGGGGAAGGCTATGGCTACACCTTC.

This chain links TRBV12-3 or TRBV12-4 with TRBJ2-1; 11 nucleotides align to TRBD2. CDR3 length: 17 residues. Germline trimming cut 6 bases from V and 2 bases from J; bases unmatched to any gene: 9. The CDR3: CASSGGLADPTYNEQFF. CDR3 DNA sequence: TGTGCCAGCAGCGGGGGACTAGCGGACCCTACCTACAATGAGCAGTTCTTC.

On this clonotype itself: This may be a read error, as it is one base from a much larger clone. The chain employs TRBV20-1 and TRBJ2-1; D tentatively reads TRBD1 or TRBD2 (5 bases each). The CDR3 length is 13 residues. The V gene's germline CDR1 is DFQATT and CDR2 SNEGSKA (reference sequence). The V and J ends lost 2 bases and 8 bases respectively, with 13 bases between them. In DNA, the CDR3 is TGCAGTGCTAGACGGGGTTGGGACGATGAGCAGTTCTTC. This translates into CSARRGWDDEQFF.

This clonotype has ten or more counts. The chain links TRBV24-1 to TRBJ2-2, with a tentative D call TRBD1 (6 bases). Germline CDR1 KGHDR, CDR2 SFDVKD. CDR3 length: 19 amino acids. V was cut by 1 base and J by 0 bases, with 17 bases left in between. CDR3 amino acids: CATSDLETGDLSNTGELFF. The CDR3 DNA follows: TGTGCCACCAGTGATTTAGAGACAGGAGACCTATCGAACACCGGGGAGCTGTTTTTT.

This clonotype came up a few times. The chain has TRBV28 and TRBJ2-3; a possible D gene is TRBD2 (6 bases). Trimming stripped 2 bases from V and 3 bases from J, with 12 bases between. The CDR3 covers 15 residues. Germline CDR1 reads MDHEN; CDR2 reads SYDVKM. The CDR3 nucleotides read TGTGCCAGCAGTTTAGGAGGGATCGGGACAGATACGCAGTATTTT. Protein sequence: CASSLGGIGTDTQYF.